This T cell receptor beta chain was documented in a study of blood T cell repertoires in COVID-19. Across the whole study: Samples of COVID-19 (acute and convalescent) were obtained from the United States, Italy and Spain.

Some clones are missing from TCRdb's copy, which holds only in-frame ones; the method was immunoSEQ multiplex PCR. The table lists approximately 230,000 clones, around 80% of them singletons. The germline CDR1 and CDR2 sequences are MGHRA and YSYEKL. V shed 2 bases, J shed 5 bases, and the junction held 3 bases outside the gene matches. The CDR3 is made up of 15 amino acids. J is TRBJ1-6 and V is TRBV4-1; 7 nucleotides line up with TRBD1. The sample taken for sequencing was peripheral blood. The clonotype originates from a young man with active or convalescent COVID-19. The CDR3 spells CASSQRDRNNSPLHF. The CDR3 nucleotides read TGCGCCAGCAGCCAACGGGACAGAAATAATTCACCCCTCCACTTT.